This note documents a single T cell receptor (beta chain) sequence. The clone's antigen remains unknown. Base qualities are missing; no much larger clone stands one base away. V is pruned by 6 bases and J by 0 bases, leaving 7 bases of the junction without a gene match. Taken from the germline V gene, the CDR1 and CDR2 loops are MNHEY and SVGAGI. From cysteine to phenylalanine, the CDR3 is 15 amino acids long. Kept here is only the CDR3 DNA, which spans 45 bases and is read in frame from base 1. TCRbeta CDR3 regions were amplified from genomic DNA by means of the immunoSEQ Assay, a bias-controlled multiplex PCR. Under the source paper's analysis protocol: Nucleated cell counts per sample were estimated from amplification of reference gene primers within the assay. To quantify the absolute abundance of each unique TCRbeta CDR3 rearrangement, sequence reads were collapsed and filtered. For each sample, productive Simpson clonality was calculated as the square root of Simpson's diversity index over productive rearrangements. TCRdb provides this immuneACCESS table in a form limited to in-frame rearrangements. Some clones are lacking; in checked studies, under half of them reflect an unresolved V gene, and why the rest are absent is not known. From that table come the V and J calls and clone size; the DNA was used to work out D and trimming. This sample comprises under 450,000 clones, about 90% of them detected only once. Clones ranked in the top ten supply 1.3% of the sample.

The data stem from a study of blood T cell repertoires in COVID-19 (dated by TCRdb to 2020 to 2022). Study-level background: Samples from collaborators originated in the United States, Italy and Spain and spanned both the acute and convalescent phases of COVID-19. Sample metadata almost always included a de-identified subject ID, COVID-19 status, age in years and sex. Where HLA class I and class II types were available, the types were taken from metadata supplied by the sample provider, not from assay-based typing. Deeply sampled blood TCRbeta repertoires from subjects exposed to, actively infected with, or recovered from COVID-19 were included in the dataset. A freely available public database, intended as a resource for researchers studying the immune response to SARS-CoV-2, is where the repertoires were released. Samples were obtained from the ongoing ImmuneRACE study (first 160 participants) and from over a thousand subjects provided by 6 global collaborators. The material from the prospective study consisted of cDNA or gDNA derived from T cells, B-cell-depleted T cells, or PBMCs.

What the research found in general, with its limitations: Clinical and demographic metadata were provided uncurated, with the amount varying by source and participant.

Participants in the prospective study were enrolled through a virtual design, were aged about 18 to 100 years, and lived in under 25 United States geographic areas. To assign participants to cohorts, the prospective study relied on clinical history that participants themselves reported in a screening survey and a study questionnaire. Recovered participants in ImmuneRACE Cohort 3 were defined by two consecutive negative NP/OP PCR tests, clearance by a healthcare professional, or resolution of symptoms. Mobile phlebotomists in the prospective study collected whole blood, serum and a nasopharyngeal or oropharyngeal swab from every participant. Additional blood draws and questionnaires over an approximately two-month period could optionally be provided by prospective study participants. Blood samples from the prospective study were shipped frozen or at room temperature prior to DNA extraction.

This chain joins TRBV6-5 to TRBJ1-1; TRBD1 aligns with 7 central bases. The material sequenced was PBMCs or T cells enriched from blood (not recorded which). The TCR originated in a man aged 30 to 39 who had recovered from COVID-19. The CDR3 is CASSTTGTVNTEAFF. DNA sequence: TGTGCCAGCAGCACTACCGGGACAGTGAACACTGAAGCTTTCTTT.